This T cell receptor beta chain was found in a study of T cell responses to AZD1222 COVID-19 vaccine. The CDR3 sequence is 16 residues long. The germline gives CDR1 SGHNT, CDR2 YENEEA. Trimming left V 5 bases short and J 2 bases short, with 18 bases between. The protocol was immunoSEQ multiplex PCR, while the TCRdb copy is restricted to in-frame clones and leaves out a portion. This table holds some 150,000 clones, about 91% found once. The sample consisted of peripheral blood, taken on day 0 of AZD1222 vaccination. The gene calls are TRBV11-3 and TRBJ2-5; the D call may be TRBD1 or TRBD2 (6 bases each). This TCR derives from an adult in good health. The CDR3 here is CASSERRGGGQETQYF. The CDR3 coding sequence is TGTGCCAGCAGCGAACGTCGCGGAGGGGGGCAAGAGACCCAGTACTTC. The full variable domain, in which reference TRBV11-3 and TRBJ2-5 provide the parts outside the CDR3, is EAGVVQSPRYKIIEKKQPVAFWCNPISGHNTLYWYLQNLGQGPELLIRYENEEAVDDSQLPKDRFSAERLKGVDSTLKIQPAELGDSAVYLCASSERRGGGQETQYFGPGTRLLVL.